Each of the 5 T cell receptor beta chains below was sequenced from the same sample in a study of cytomegalovirus exposure and HLA in healthy donors. Primers for the PCR totalled 60 Vbeta and 13 Jbeta. Assay used: immunoSEQ multiplex PCR; TCRdb lists only in-frame clones, some missing. This table has around 130,000 clones, roughly 87% appearing once. The sequenced sample was PBMCs. These receptors all stem from a woman between 40 and 50 years old in good health and CMV-seronegative.

The DNA for the CDR3 is TGCGCCAGCAGCTTGCGTACTCTGGGAAGGGGAACCAAAAACATTCAGTACTTC. This encodes CASSLRTLGRGTKNIQYF. The rearrangement joins TRBV5-1 to TRBJ2-4; D might be TRBD1 (5 bases). V was clipped by 1 base and J by 2 bases, with 19 bases between them. CDR3 length equals 18 residues. Germline V gene sequence: CDR1 SGHRS, CDR2 YFSETQ.

This chain connects TRBV5-5 to TRBJ2-5, with TRBD1 matching over 7 bases. This CDR3 is built from 13 residues. J was trimmed by 5 bases and V by 4 bases; bases with no gene match: 5. The germline V gene encodes CDR1 SGHKS and CDR2 YYEKEE (reference sequence). CDR3 DNA: TGTGCCAGCAGCGTAGGGGGCGGGGAGACCCAGTACTTC. Encoded protein: CASSVGGGETQYF. The full variable domain, rest sourced from reference TRBV5-5 and TRBJ2-5, is DAGVTQSPTHLIKTRGQQVTLRCSPISGHKSVSWYQQVLGQGPQFIFQYYEKEERGRGNFPDRFSARQFPNYSSELNVNALLLGDSALYLCASSVGGGETQYFGPGTRLLVL.

V gene TRBV5-1 combines with J gene TRBJ2-3; D uncertain. The CDR3 length is 13 residues. Germline V gene lookup returns CDR1 SGHRS and CDR2 YFSETQ. Trimming left V 0 bases short and J 0 bases short, with 2 bases between. CDR3 loop: CASSLASTDTQYF. Written as DNA, the CDR3 is TGCGCCAGCAGCTTGGCTAGCACAGATACGCAGTATTTT.

The genes are TRBV10-3 and TRBJ1-2, with 7 bases matching TRBD1. V gave up 10 bases and J gave up 5 bases; unmatched junction bases: 16. Germline loops: CDR1 ENHRY, CDR2 SYGVKD. This CDR3 region has 15 residues. The CDR3 sequence is CATHPPGTADYGYTF. Here the CDR3 DNA reads TGTGCCACCCACCCGCCCGGGACAGCTGATTATGGCTACACCTTC.

The V call is TRBV5-6, the J call TRBJ1-5; TRBD1 might be the D (5 bases). Trimming cost V 2 bases and J 2 bases, with 11 bases left between them. Germline CDR1 is SGHDT and CDR2 is YYEEEE. The CDR3 has 15 residues. Here the CDR3 reads CASSFLGQGNQPQHF. The CDR3 DNA sequence: TGTGCCAGCAGCTTTTTGGGGCAGGGCAATCAGCCCCAGCATTTT.